This section outlines one T cell receptor (beta chain) sequence together with its context. This clonotype was picked up a small number of times. Its antigen is currently not known. No base quality values were provided; no much bigger clone lies one nucleotide off. This entry is derived from a study of early T cells in non-severe SARS-CoV-2 infection (dated by TCRdb to the early 2020s). Background for the entire study: TCR sequencing used bulk RNA from unsorted whole blood, so alpha and beta chains could not be paired. Summary of the overall study and its limitations: VDJdb matching was skewed toward anti-spike CD8 responses and likely underestimated virus-specific expansions by missing private and CD4 specificities.

Libraries were built with 5' RACE. The reads were generated on a NextSeq 500. Unique molecular identifiers were attached to individual cDNA molecules in the TCR library protocol so that sequencing error and PCR bias could be corrected. TCR alpha and beta chains were both sequenced, and the abundances of alpha and beta sequences in each sample were closely correlated with each other. The original methods were these. Decombinator V4 was used to annotate TCR sequences for V gene, J gene and CDR3. Expanded TCRs were defined as changing significantly between any two time points under a Poisson model with p below 0.0001. Abundances of TCRs were expressed as counts per million after normalisation to the total number of TCRs sequenced in each sample. MAIT TCRs were defined by TRAV1-2 paired with TRAJ12, TRAJ20 or TRAJ33, and iNKT TCRs by TRAV10 paired with TRAJ18. VDJdb, accessed on 1 November 2021, was searched for TCRs annotated for CMV, EBV and SARS-CoV-2, and TCRs annotated for more than one antigen were excluded. TCRdb handled the public reads itself, with Q25 trimming in fastp and clone calling in MiXCR, and kept productive beta chains. Rows with one shared CDR3 protein collapse into an entry with the most common genes and DNA. The V and J calls here are based on TCRdb, not the publication. In all, the sample holds about 34,000 distinct CDR3 sequences, and about 7% of those were seen once. The top ten clonotypes cover around 13% of the sample.

CDR1 and CDR2 are drawn from the germline V gene: ENHRY, SYGVKD. The germline ends are 13 bases apart after V is trimmed by 4 bases and J by 4 bases. CDR3 length: 14 amino acids, cysteine to phenylalanine. This entry keeps only the CDR3 DNA: 42 bases, framed from base 1. This was a case-control study nested in a cohort of healthcare workers in London, UK, who had nasopharyngeal swab PCR tests and blood samples taken every week. Healthcare workers were recruited between 23 and 31 March 2020, during the week of the UK lockdown, and were followed weekly for up to roughly 16 weeks. The clonotype comes from an adult who was a healthcare worker with PCR-confirmed SARS-CoV-2 infection or an uninfected control (not recorded which). The sequencing used whole blood, collected at baseline. Recombination joined TRBV10-3 with TRBJ1-1, with the D segment identity uncertain. The CDR3: CAISVGVGGTEAFF. Here is the DNA: TGTGCCATCAGTGTCGGGGTGGGAGGCACTGAAGCTTTCTTT.